This T cell receptor beta chain was documented in a study of shared clonotypes between healthy human individuals. The study's findings and limits: Sampling was confined to blood; repertoires within tissues likely differ. Non-shared clonotypes displayed generation probabilities falling below those of clonotypes present in all four donors.

A remark on this clone: Its target is not known.

Data came from immunoSEQ multiplex PCR; TCRdb stores just in-frame clones and leaves some out. Altogether more than 2 million clones are present, about 94% being singletons, with the ten largest covering roughly 0.13%. All donors were Caucasian adults living in Nashville, Tennessee. CDR3 length: 15 amino acids. Germline CDR1 SGHRS, CDR2 YFSETQ. V shed 1 base and J shed 4 bases, with 14 bases lying between them. This clonotype was obtained from a man between 18 and 29 years old in good health. V gene TRBV5-1 combines with J gene TRBJ2-5; TRBD2 is a possible D gene (5 bases). The sequenced sample was naive CD4+ T cells sorted from blood. The subset: CD45RA+ positively selected. The CDR3 DNA is TGCGCCAGCAGCTTGAACCTCAAGGAGGCAGAGACCCAGTACTTC. Protein: CASSLNLKEAETQYF.